The rows below give T cell receptor beta chains drawn from one sample of a study of T cell changes during pregnancy in multiple sclerosis. Produced via immunoSEQ multiplex PCR; TCRdb's table is partial and in-frame only. The sample records approximately 88,000 clones, approximately 92% being singletons. This material consisted of peripheral blood, taken in the first trimester of pregnancy. The receptors were gathered from a female donor with multiple sclerosis, enrolled in a pregnancy study. The CDR3 runs from the conserved cysteine through the conserved F or W. D genes are given only for firm matches. Clone size, where shown, is once, few, many, or a class for clones that have expanded.

abundance: NA
d_gene: NA
j_gene: TRBJ1-1
v_gene: TRBV4-1
CDR3aa: CASRDAGQPTPEAFF
CDR3nt: TGCGCCAGCAGAGACGCGGGTCAGCCTACGCCTGAAGCTTTCTTT

abundance: once
d_gene: NA
j_gene: TRBJ2-5
v_gene: TRBV7-9
CDR3aa: CASSSRGLEETQYF
CDR3nt: TGTGCCAGCAGCTCCCGGGGACTGGAAGAGACCCAGTACTTC

abundance: once
d_gene: NA
j_gene: TRBJ2-3
v_gene: TRBV10-3
CDR3aa: CAIGGFSTDTQYF
CDR3nt: TGTGCCATCGGGGGCTTTAGCACAGATACGCAGTATTTT

abundance: NA
d_gene: NA
j_gene: TRBJ1-4
v_gene: TRBV6-5
CDR3aa: CASSRGTVEKLFF
CDR3nt: TGTGCCAGCAGTCGGGGGACGGTTGAAAAACTGTTTTTT

abundance: NA
d_gene: TRBD2
j_gene: TRBJ2-7
v_gene: TRBV10-3
CDR3aa: CAISESYEGSGDPFHEQYF
CDR3nt: TGTGCCATCAGTGAGTCGTATGAGGGGAGCGGGGACCCTTTCCACGAGCAGTACTTC

abundance: NA
d_gene: TRBD1
j_gene: TRBJ1-5
v_gene: TRBV5-6
CDR3aa: CASSLGTGGAQPQHF
CDR3nt: TGTGCCAGCAGCTTGGGGACAGGGGGCGCTCAGCCCCAGCATTTT

abundance: NA
d_gene: NA
j_gene: TRBJ1-2
v_gene: TRBV6-1
CDR3aa: CASSEAMSRDSFYGYTF
CDR3nt: TGTGCCAGCAGTGAAGCGATGTCCCGAGACAGTTTCTATGGCTACACCTTC

abundance: NA
d_gene: TRBD1
j_gene: TRBJ2-1
v_gene: TRBV27
CDR3aa: CASSLDRGVGNEQFF
CDR3nt: TGTGCCAGCAGTTTAGACAGGGGGGTCGGCAATGAGCAGTTCTTC

abundance: NA
d_gene: TRBD1
j_gene: TRBJ2-3
v_gene: TRBV4-2
CDR3aa: CASSQGGTGADTQYF
CDR3nt: TGTGCCAGCAGCCAGGGCGGGACAGGGGCGGATACGCAGTATTTT

abundance: NA
d_gene: TRBD2
j_gene: TRBJ2-1
v_gene: TRBV30
CDR3aa: CAWSSSGNEQFF
CDR3nt: TGTGCCTGGAGCAGTAGCGGGAATGAGCAGTTCTTC

abundance: once
d_gene: TRBD2
j_gene: TRBJ2-3
v_gene: TRBV5-1
CDR3aa: CASSPVITSGGAVADTQYF
CDR3nt: TGCGCCAGCAGCCCCGTTATCACTAGCGGGGGGGCTGTCGCAGATACGCAGTATTTT

abundance: NA
d_gene: TRBD1
j_gene: TRBJ1-2
v_gene: TRBV5-1
CDR3aa: CASSPGQGSFGGYTF
CDR3nt: TGCGCCAGCAGCCCCGGACAGGGGTCGTTCGGAGGCTACACCTTC

abundance: NA
d_gene: NA
j_gene: TRBJ1-6
v_gene: TRBV19
CDR3aa: CASSSLYRSSYNSPLHF
CDR3nt: TGTGCCAGTAGTTCCCTTTACAGGAGCTCCTATAATTCACCCCTCCACTTT

abundance: NA
d_gene: TRBD1
j_gene: TRBJ1-3
v_gene: TRBV28
CDR3aa: CASRIQGASGNTIYF
CDR3nt: TGTGCCAGCAGAATACAGGGGGCTAGCGGAAACACCATATATTTT

abundance: NA
d_gene: TRBD2
j_gene: TRBJ2-1
v_gene: TRBV13
CDR3aa: CASSAGTSGSSYNEQFF
CDR3nt: TGTGCCAGCAGCGCTGGGACTAGCGGGAGCTCCTACAATGAGCAGTTCTTC

abundance: NA
d_gene: TRBD1
j_gene: TRBJ2-5
v_gene: TRBV29-1
CDR3aa: CSVDGQGPETQYF
CDR3nt: TGCAGCGTGGACGGACAGGGGCCAGAGACCCAGTACTTC

abundance: once
d_gene: NA
j_gene: TRBJ2-2
v_gene: TRBV11-2
CDR3aa: CASSTIKGPGGELFF
CDR3nt: TGTGCCAGCAGCACGATCAAGGGGCCGGGCGGGGAGCTGTTTTTT

abundance: NA
d_gene: TRBD1
j_gene: TRBJ2-3
v_gene: TRBV7-3
CDR3aa: CASSSGQGTDTQYF
CDR3nt: TGTGCCAGCAGCTCCGGACAGGGCACAGATACGCAGTATTTT

abundance: NA
d_gene: TRBD2
j_gene: TRBJ2-7
v_gene: TRBV6-5
CDR3aa: CASSYGTSGGEGEQYF
CDR3nt: TGTGCCAGCAGTTACGGGACTAGCGGGGGGGAAGGCGAGCAGTACTTC

abundance: NA
d_gene: TRBD1
j_gene: TRBJ2-5
v_gene: TRBV6-1
CDR3aa: CASSEYSGQGLPWEETQYF
CDR3nt: TGTGCCAGCAGTGAATATTCCGGACAGGGGCTCCCCTGGGAAGAGACCCAGTACTTC

abundance: NA
d_gene: TRBD1
j_gene: TRBJ1-2
v_gene: TRBV5-1
CDR3aa: CASSSGGGNGYTF
CDR3nt: TGCGCCAGCAGTTCAGGGGGTGGAAATGGCTACACCTTC

abundance: NA
d_gene: NA
j_gene: TRBJ2-3
v_gene: TRBV6-5
CDR3aa: CASSLTGGFTDTQYF
CDR3nt: TGTGCCAGCAGTCTCACGGGGGGCTTCACAGATACGCAGTATTTT

abundance: NA
d_gene: NA
j_gene: TRBJ2-2
v_gene: TRBV6-5
CDR3aa: CASSYGGTGELFF
CDR3nt: TGTGCCAGCAGTTACGGAGGCACCGGGGAGCTGTTTTTT

abundance: NA
d_gene: NA
j_gene: TRBJ2-2
v_gene: TRBV7-8
CDR3aa: CASRAGTGELFF
CDR3nt: TGTGCCAGCAGGGCGGGGACCGGGGAGCTGTTTTTT

abundance: NA
d_gene: NA
j_gene: TRBJ1-6
v_gene: TRBV6-5
CDR3aa: CASSYWGGSPLHF
CDR3nt: TGTGCCAGCAGTTATTGGGGGGGATCACCCCTCCACTTT

abundance: NA
d_gene: NA
j_gene: TRBJ1-1
v_gene: TRBV6-1
CDR3aa: CASGGNTEAFF
CDR3nt: TGTGCCAGCGGCGGGAACACTGAAGCTTTCTTT

abundance: NA
d_gene: NA
j_gene: TRBJ2-1
v_gene: TRBV30
CDR3aa: CAWRANRNNEQFF
CDR3nt: TGTGCCTGGAGAGCCAACAGGAACAATGAGCAGTTCTTC

abundance: NA
d_gene: NA
j_gene: TRBJ2-3
v_gene: TRBV18
CDR3aa: CASSPPSKGSSSTDTQYF
CDR3nt: TGTGCCAGCTCACCACCGTCGAAGGGGTCTTCTAGCACAGATACGCAGTATTTT

abundance: NA
d_gene: TRBD1
j_gene: TRBJ1-4
v_gene: TRBV2
CDR3aa: CASSVQGGEKLFF
CDR3nt: TGTGCCAGCAGTGTACAGGGGGGTGAAAAACTGTTTTTT

abundance: few
d_gene: TRBD2
j_gene: TRBJ2-2
v_gene: TRBV9
CDR3aa: CASSPTAGSPGELFF
CDR3nt: TGTGCCAGCAGCCCCACAGCGGGGAGCCCCGGGGAGCTGTTTTTT

abundance: once
d_gene: TRBD1
j_gene: TRBJ1-2
v_gene: TRBV2
CDR3aa: CASSDGTGGGNYGYTF
CDR3nt: TGTGCCAGCAGTGACGGGACAGGGGGTGGTAACTATGGCTACACCTTC

abundance: NA
d_gene: TRBD2
j_gene: TRBJ2-2
v_gene: TRBV6-1
CDR3aa: CASSEALLAGVSTGELFF
CDR3nt: TGTGCCAGCAGTGAAGCTCTCCTAGCGGGGGTGAGCACCGGGGAGCTGTTTTTT

abundance: NA
d_gene: NA
j_gene: TRBJ2-1
v_gene: TRBV29-1
CDR3aa: CSVEVPGNEQFF
CDR3nt: TGCAGCGTTGAAGTCCCGGGTAATGAGCAGTTCTTC

abundance: NA
d_gene: TRBD2
j_gene: TRBJ2-3
v_gene: TRBV19
CDR3aa: CASSMLSGGADTQYF
CDR3nt: TGTGCCAGTAGTATGCTCAGCGGGGGGGCCGATACGCAGTATTTT

abundance: NA
d_gene: NA
j_gene: TRBJ1-1
v_gene: TRBV6-5
CDR3aa: CASTSRSFF
CDR3nt: TGTGCCAGCACCTCCCGGAGTTTCTTT

abundance: NA
d_gene: TRBD2
j_gene: TRBJ2-3
v_gene: TRBV18
CDR3aa: CASSPRLAPATDTQYF
CDR3nt: TGTGCCAGCTCTCCACGACTAGCGCCTGCTACAGATACGCAGTATTTT

abundance: NA
d_gene: NA
j_gene: TRBJ1-1
v_gene: TRBV2
CDR3aa: CASSEDQGLGTEAFF
CDR3nt: TGTGCCAGCAGTGAAGATCAGGGATTGGGCACTGAAGCTTTCTTT

abundance: NA
d_gene: TRBD1
j_gene: TRBJ1-4
v_gene: TRBV5-1
CDR3aa: CASSFLQGATNEKLFF
CDR3nt: TGCGCCAGCAGCTTTCTACAGGGGGCAACTAATGAAAAACTGTTTTTT

abundance: NA
d_gene: TRBD2
j_gene: TRBJ2-1
v_gene: TRBV19
CDR3aa: CACSVGGSGVDEQFF
CDR3nt: TGTGCCTGTTCGGTGGGGGGGAGCGGGGTAGATGAGCAGTTCTTC